A selection of T cell receptor beta chains follows, all from one sample in a study of T cell changes during pregnancy in multiple sclerosis. Clones were read by immunoSEQ multiplex PCR, and TCRdb kept only the in-frame ones, dropping some. Altogether about 40,000 clones are present, about 95% being singletons, with the ten largest covering more than 1.5%. Sequences were derived from peripheral blood, sampled in the third trimester of pregnancy. The source is a female donor with multiple sclerosis, enrolled in a pregnancy study. CDR3s include the opening cysteine and the closing phenylalanine or tryptophan.

v_call | cdr3_aa
TRBV7-9 | CASTQGREGPNEKLFF
TRBV7-2 | CASSLGLAGGPSGELFF
TRBV6-4 | CASSAGGSSGANVLTF
TRBV29-1 | CSVGDNVYEQYF
TRBV4-3 | CASSQDLTTGDYEQYF
TRBV11-2 | CASSPGVRTSTDTQYF
TRBV7-3 | CASSLGLGITSGGTDTQYF
TRBV28 | CASSFGGEPYEQYF
TRBV9 | CASSTLLAAPFF
TRBV19 | CASSRTPEQGPAYEQYF
TRBV29-1 | CSVGRTGKNTEAFF
TRBV7-3 | CASSLLRAGKPWDTDTQYF
TRBV9 | CASSPTSTGELFF
TRBV27 | CASSSGLASYEQYF
TRBV5-1 | CASSAGTGGLVEQYF